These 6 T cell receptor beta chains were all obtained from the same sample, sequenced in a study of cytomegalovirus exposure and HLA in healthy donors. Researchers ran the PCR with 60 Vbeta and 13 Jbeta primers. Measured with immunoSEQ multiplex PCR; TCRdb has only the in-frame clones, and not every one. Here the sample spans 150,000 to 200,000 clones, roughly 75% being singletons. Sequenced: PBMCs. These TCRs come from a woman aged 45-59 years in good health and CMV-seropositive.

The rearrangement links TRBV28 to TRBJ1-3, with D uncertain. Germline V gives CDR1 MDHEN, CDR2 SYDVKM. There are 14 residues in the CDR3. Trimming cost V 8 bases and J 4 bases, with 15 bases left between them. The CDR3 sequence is CASLGGSVGNTIYF. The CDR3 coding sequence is TGTGCCAGCCTGGGAGGGTCCGTGGGAAACACCATATATTTT. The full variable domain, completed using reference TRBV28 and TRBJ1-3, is DVKVTQSSRYLVKRTGEKVFLECVQDMDHENMFWYRQDPGLGLRLIYFSYDVKMKEKGDIPEGYSVSREKKERFSLILESASTNQTSMYLCASLGGSVGNTIYFGEGSWLTVV.

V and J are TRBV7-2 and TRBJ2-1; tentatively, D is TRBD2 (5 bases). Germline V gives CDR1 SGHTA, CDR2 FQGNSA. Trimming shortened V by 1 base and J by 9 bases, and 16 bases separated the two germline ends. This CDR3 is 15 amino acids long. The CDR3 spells CASSLGFTDEGEQFF. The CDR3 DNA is TGTGCCAGCAGCTTAGGATTTACAGACGAGGGTGAGCAGTTCTTC.

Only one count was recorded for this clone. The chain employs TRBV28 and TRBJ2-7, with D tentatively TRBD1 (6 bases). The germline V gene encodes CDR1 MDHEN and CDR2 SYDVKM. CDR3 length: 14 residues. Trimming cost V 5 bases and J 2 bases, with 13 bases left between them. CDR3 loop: CASSRTERPYEQYF. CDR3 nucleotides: TGTGCCAGCAGTAGGACAGAACGACCCTACGAGCAGTACTTC.

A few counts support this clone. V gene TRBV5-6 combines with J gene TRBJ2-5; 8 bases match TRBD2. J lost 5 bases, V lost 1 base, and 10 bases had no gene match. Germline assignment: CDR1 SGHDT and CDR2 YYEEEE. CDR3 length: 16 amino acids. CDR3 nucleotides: TGTGCCAGCAGCTTGCCCCCGGCGGGGGGCCGGGAGACCCAGTACTTC. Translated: CASSLPPAGGRETQYF.

Written as DNA, the CDR3 is TGTGCCAGCAGCTTAGACAGGGCATCGGGTGAGCAGTTCTTC. It yields the protein CASSLDRASGEQFF. The chain combines TRBV7-2 with TRBJ2-1; TRBD1 is a possible D gene (6 bases). Per the germline V gene, CDR1 is SGHTA and CDR2 is FQGNSA. The V end lost 1 base, the J end lost 9 bases, and 13 bases lay between the germline ends. There are 14 residues in the CDR3.

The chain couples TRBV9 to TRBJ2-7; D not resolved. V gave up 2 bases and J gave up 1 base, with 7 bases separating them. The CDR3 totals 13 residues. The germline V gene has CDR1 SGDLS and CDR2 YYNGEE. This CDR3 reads CASSVDNSYEQYF. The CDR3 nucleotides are TGTGCCAGCAGCGTCGACAATTCCTACGAGCAGTACTTC.